Listed below are T cell receptor beta chains from one sample, sequenced in a study of cytomegalovirus exposure and HLA in healthy donors. Profiled with immunoSEQ multiplex PCR; TCRdb holds only in-frame clones, not every one. The table shows about 65,000 clones, with less than 65% occurring only once. Specimen: PBMCs. The receptor source for this set is a man aged 25 to 40 in good health and CMV-seronegative. CDR3s include the opening cysteine and the closing phenylalanine or tryptophan. Expanded clones are given a class, and other clones once, few, many or no size at all.

16	.	TRBV4-2	TRBJ2-5	CASSQDVPSGQETQYF
14	.	TRBV5-1	TRBJ2-7	CASSLGTVAYEQYF
18	few	TRBV30	TRBJ2-7	CAWSSMNRDTGGSYEQYF
11	few	TRBV29-1	TRBJ2-1	CSVAPTPAQIF
12	.	TRBV29-1	TRBJ1-2	CSVVRGNYGYTF
15	few	TRBV7-2	TRBJ2-2	CAIKTGLALSGELFF
15	.	TRBV11-2	TRBJ2-7	CASSLNRGRPYEQYF
16	.	TRBV19	TRBJ1-3	CASSLEGQASRHTIYF
19	.	TRBV7-9	TRBJ2-1	CASSRGYRGTGESYNEQFF
15	.	TRBV27	TRBJ2-7	CASSSPGTGDYEQYF
13	few	TRBV29-1	TRBJ2-7	CSASGGTSYEQYF
11	.	TRBV9	TRBJ2-1	CASSGGHEQFF
13	.	TRBV30	TRBJ1-2	CACSTGDHYGYTF
16	few	TRBV9	TRBJ2-3	CASSGTLGQGTDTQYF
12	.	TRBV29-1	TRBJ1-3	CGGTGQGNTIYF
12	.	TRBV7-3	TRBJ1-1	CASSFTGEKAFF